Reported below is one T cell receptor (beta chain). Its matching antigen is unknown. Semi-nested PCR with Nested Universal Primer A followed constant-region reverse priming of full-length variable regions. TCRdb passed the 5' RACE reads through MiXCR, listing each CDR3 protein once. This sample has roughly 13,000 distinct CDR3 sequences, with 20% to 25% found just once. Study-level results: Tumor Tregs overlapped most with tumor, then blood, naive CD4+ cells. Larger-cohort validation covered only one TCR beta V-J rearrangement.

Per the germline V gene, CDR1 is SGHKS and CDR2 is YYEKEE (reference sequence). The CDR3 sequence is 16 residues long. With V trimmed by 2 bases and J by 3 bases, 7 bases remained unmatched. Naive CD4+ cells had CD25+ Tregs removed. Sequenced material: naive CD4+ T cells sorted from blood. The subset here: naive CD4+ T cells, CD4+CD45RA+CD25-. V gene TRBV5-5 combines with J gene TRBJ1-5; 8 bases are a match to TRBD1. This sequence was found in a female donor with breast cancer. CDR3 sequence reads: CASSFRTGRDNQPQHF. In nucleotides, the CDR3 is TGTGCCAGCAGCTTTCGGACAGGGAGGGACAATCAGCCCCAGCATTTT.